This T cell receptor beta chain stems from a study of cytotoxic CD8 clonotypes in ibrutinib-treated CLL. Approximately 1.8 micrograms of genomic DNA came from cryopreserved PBMCs for TCR beta libraries. Sequencing was performed with immunoSEQ multiplex PCR; in TCRdb, only in-frame clones are kept and a portion is missing. The sample includes roughly 250,000 clones, roughly 74% seen only once; the top ten take 15% to 17%. The V gene lost 0 bases and the J gene lost 5 bases, with 3 bases spanning the gap. Germline V gives CDR1 SGHDT, CDR2 YYEEEE. This CDR3 has 12 amino acids. Study findings and constraints: Researchers report that baseline clonality outpaced age-matched healthy donors and tracked circulating CD8+ T-cell counts. Public clonotypes were seen rarely and were contracted or stable on treatment.

Details on this clone: Antigen specificity is unknown. The identical CDR3 is also encoded by other nucleotide sequences in the sample.

Source: PBMCs, taken after 24 months of ibrutinib treatment. The receptor's source is a human donor with chronic lymphocytic leukemia. V gene TRBV5-6 combines with J gene TRBJ1-5; no clear D. CDR3 in amino acids: CASSLGDQPQHF. Written as DNA, the CDR3 is TGTGCCAGCAGCTTGGGGGATCAGCCCCAGCATTTT. The full variable domain, in which reference TRBV5-6 and TRBJ1-5 provide the parts outside the CDR3, is DAGVTQSPTHLIKTRGQQVTLRCSPKSGHDTVSWYQQALGQGPQFIFQYYEEEERQRGNFPDRFSGHQFPNYSSELNVNALLLGDSALYLCASSLGDQPQHFGDGTRLSIL.